Below are 24 T cell receptor beta chains sequenced from a single sample in a study of blood T cell repertoires in COVID-19. Repertoires were generated with immunoSEQ multiplex PCR, while TCRdb's copy carries only in-frame clones and drops some. The table shows approximately 150,000 clones, with approximately 80% occurring only once. Sequenced sample: peripheral blood. The receptors were gathered from a man aged 50-59 years with acute or convalescent COVID-19.

The rearrangement joins TRBV29-1 to TRBJ1-2; 7 bases fit TRBD1. Per the germline V gene, CDR1 is SQVTM and CDR2 is ANQGSEA. V shed 7 bases, J shed 0 bases, and the junction held 8 bases outside the gene matches. The CDR3 sequence is 14 residues long. The CDR3, as DNA: TGCAGCGCGGGAGGACAGGCCCCTAACTATGGCTACACCTTC. Translated: CSAGGQAPNYGYTF. The full variable domain, with the rest looked up from reference TRBV29-1 and TRBJ1-2, is SAVISQKPSRDICQRGTSLTIQCQVDSQVTMMFWYRQQPGQSLTLIATANQGSEATYESGFVIDKFPISRPNLTFSTLTVSNMSPEDSSIYLCSAGGQAPNYGYTFGSGTRLTVV.

This clone was seen once. V usage is TRBV5-1 and J usage is TRBJ1-1, with TRBD1 as a possible D gene (5 bases). Germline assignment: CDR1 SGHRS and CDR2 YFSETQ. V lost 5 bases and J lost 12, with 14 bases in between. This CDR3 contains 11 residues. The CDR3 loop reads CASRTDGHSFF. The CDR3 DNA follows: TGCGCCAGCAGGACTGACGGACACTCTTTCTTT. Complete variable domain (other parts from reference TRBV5-1 and TRBJ1-1): KAGVTQTPRYLIKTRGQQVTLSCSPISGHRSVSWYQQTPGQGLQFLFEYFSETQRNKGNFPGRFSGRQFSNSRSEMNVSTLELGDSALYLCASRTDGHSFFGQGTRLTVV.

V is TRBV10-3 and J is TRBJ1-6; 7 positions match TRBD1. V lost 6 bases, J lost 5 bases, and 7 bases stayed unmatched. Germline CDR1 reads ENHRY; CDR2 reads SYGVKD. CDR3 length equals 15 residues. The CDR3 loop is CAISETGSDNSPLHF. CDR3 in DNA: TGTGCCATCAGCGAGACAGGGTCAGATAATTCACCCCTCCACTTT.

This chain uses TRBV7-2 with TRBJ2-7; tentatively, D is TRBD1 (6 bases). The V gene's germline CDR1 is SGHTA and CDR2 FQGNSA. Deletions cut 5 bases from V and 2 bases from J, with 16 bases between. CDR3 size: 15 residues. The CDR3 region is CASSPRRGTTYEQYF. The CDR3 coding sequence is TGTGCCAGCAGCCCCAGAAGGGGGACAACCTACGAGCAGTACTTC.

This chain links TRBV18 with TRBJ2-7; 11 bases match TRBD2. This CDR3 has 16 amino acids. From germline, CDR1 is KGHSH and CDR2 LQKENI. V lost 6 bases and J lost 2; bases outside the gene matches: 9. Written as DNA, the CDR3 is TGTGCCAGCTCCCCCTCGACTAGCGGGGTTACCTACGAGCAGTACGTC. Encoded protein: CASSPSTSGVTYEQYV.

The chain employs TRBV27 and TRBJ2-2; no clear D gene. This CDR3 is 14 amino acids long. CDR1 and CDR2 (germline): MNHEY, SMNVEV (reference sequence). The germline V and J ends were trimmed by 5 bases and 6 bases, with 13 bases remaining between them. This CDR3 is CASSPLAYSGELFF. CDR3 DNA: TGTGCCAGCAGTCCCTTAGCATACTCCGGGGAGCTGTTTTTT.

The rearrangement joins TRBV9 to TRBJ2-5; weak D call: TRBD2 (6 bases). V lost 3 bases and J lost 4, with 16 bases in between. CDR1 is SGDLS, CDR2 YYNGEE, per germline. The CDR3 covers 15 residues. CDR3 in amino acids: CASSATPGGRETQYF. The CDR3 DNA reads as TGTGCCAGCAGCGCCACCCCCGGGGGAAGAGAGACCCAGTACTTC.

This clone showed up just once. J is TRBJ2-3 and V is TRBV5-1; TRBD2 matches 11 bases. V was pared by 0 bases and J by 0 bases, with 3 bases of the junction left unmatched. The germline CDR1 and CDR2 sequences are SGHRS and YFSETQ. CDR3 length: 17 amino acids. The CDR3 protein is CASSLGLAGTSTDTQYF. The CDR3 nucleotides are TGCGCCAGCAGCTTGGGACTAGCGGGGACGAGCACAGATACGCAGTATTTT.

In regard to this clone: Distinct nucleotide sequences in the sample also encode this CDR3. The chain combines TRBV30 with TRBJ1-6; TRBD1 matches at 8 bases. The trim removed 5 bases at V and 6 bases at J, leaving 3 bases unmatched. CDR3 length equals 13 residues. Germline CDR1 reads GTSNPN; CDR2 reads SVGIG (reference sequence). CDR3 sequence (DNA): TGTGCCTGGGCGGGACAGGCTAATTCACCCCTCCACTTT. This codes for CAWAGQANSPLHF.

This chain uses TRBV12-3 or TRBV12-4 with TRBJ2-7; the D is unclear. The CDR3 has 13 amino acids. Trimming removed 3 bases at V and 3 bases at J, with 9 bases between. The CDR3 loop reads CASSLFADYEQYV. The CDR3 DNA sequence: TGTGCCAGCAGTTTGTTCGCGGACTACGAGCAGTACGTC.

The chain has TRBV5-1 and TRBJ2-2; 7 bases are shared with TRBD1. Per germline, CDR1 SGHRS and CDR2 YFSETQ. V shed 7 bases and J 6 bases; nucleotides not matched to a gene: 12. There are 15 residues in the CDR3. The CDR3 loop is CASLLDRASAGELFF. CDR3 nucleotide sequence: TGCGCCAGCCTTCTCGACAGGGCAAGCGCCGGGGAGCTGTTTTTT. Combining the CDR3 with reference TRBV5-1 and TRBJ2-2 gives the whole variable domain KAGVTQTPRYLIKTRGQQVTLSCSPISGHRSVSWYQQTPGQGLQFLFEYFSETQRNKGNFPGRFSGRQFSNSRSEMNVSTLELGDSALYLCASLLDRASAGELFFGEGSRLTVL.

J is TRBJ1-1 and V is TRBV30, with D possibly TRBD1 on 5 matching bases. Germline V gene lookup returns CDR1 GTSNPN and CDR2 SVGIG (reference sequence). Trimming took 0 bases from V and 6 from J, leaving 20 bases between them. The CDR3 spans 16 residues. In DNA form, the CDR3 reads TGTGCCTGGAGTGTAAAAAGGATGCAGGGAGGGTCTGAAGCTTTCTTT. It codes for CAWSVKRMQGGSEAFF. Using reference TRBV30 and TRBJ1-1 for the parts outside the CDR3, the full variable domain is SQTIHQWPATLVQPVGSPLSLECTVEGTSNPNLYWYRQAAGRGLQLLFYSVGIGQISSEVPQNLSASRPQDRQFILSSKKLLLSDSGFYLCAWSVKRMQGGSEAFFGQGTRLTVV.

J is TRBJ2-5 and V is TRBV10-3; 10 nucleotides line up with TRBD1. The CDR3 consists of 16 residues. V shed 6 bases, J shed 5 bases, and the junction held 12 bases outside the gene matches. From germline, CDR1 is ENHRY and CDR2 SYGVKD. This CDR3 is CAISSSTGGIFETQYF. The CDR3 nucleotides read TGTGCCATCAGCAGCTCGACAGGGGGCATTTTCGAGACCCAGTACTTC.

The J gene is TRBJ1-2, the V gene TRBV6-5; TRBD1 might be the D (6 bases). The CDR3 has 14 amino acids. Germline loops: CDR1 MNHEY, CDR2 SVGAGI. Trimming took off 2 bases at V and 4 bases at J, with 11 bases between the two ends. The CDR3 sequence: CASSYTKGVYGYTF. CDR3 DNA sequence: TGTGCCAGCAGTTACACTAAGGGGGTCTATGGCTACACCTTC.

This clone turned up a few times. The CDR3 is CASSPGINYGYTF. The CDR3 bases are TGTGCCAGCAGTCCAGGGATTAACTATGGCTACACCTTC. This chain connects TRBV25-1 to TRBJ1-2; D perhaps matches TRBD1 (5 bases). V was pared by 5 bases and J by 1 base, with 8 bases between. CDR1 is MGHDK and CDR2 is SYGVNS in the germline V gene. CDR3 size: 13 residues.

The V gene is TRBV18, the J gene TRBJ1-1; D not resolved. Germline-derived CDR1 and CDR2 are KGHSH and LQKENI. Trimming removed 4 bases from V and 5 bases from J, with 14 bases in between. The CDR3 sequence is 14 residues long. This CDR3 reads CASSQEEGGTEAFF. CDR3 coding DNA: TGTGCCAGCTCACAGGAGGAGGGAGGGACTGAAGCTTTCTTT.

The chain links TRBV20-1 to TRBJ2-7, with a possible D match to TRBD1 (6 bases). The germline V and J ends were trimmed by 3 bases and 6 bases, with 9 bases remaining between them. This CDR3 comprises 11 residues. Germline V gene data show CDR1 as DFQATT and CDR2 as SNEGSKA (reference sequence). The CDR3 region has the DNA TGCAGTGCTAGGTGGGGGCCCGAGCAGTACGTC. It translates to CSARWGPEQYV.

This rearrangement joins TRBV5-1 to TRBJ2-5; 7 bases are shared with TRBD1. Trimming at V came to 4 bases and at J to 5 bases, leaving 5 bases not matched to a gene. CDR1 is SGHRS, CDR2 YFSETQ, per germline. There are 13 residues in the CDR3. DNA of the CDR3: TGCGCCAGCAGCACCGACAGGGTGGAGACCCAGTACTTC. Its translation: CASSTDRVETQYF. Full variable domain (missing parts from reference TRBV5-1 and TRBJ2-5): KAGVTQTPRYLIKTRGQQVTLSCSPISGHRSVSWYQQTPGQGLQFLFEYFSETQRNKGNFPGRFSGRQFSNSRSEMNVSTLELGDSALYLCASSTDRVETQYFGPGTRLLVL.

This clone was picked up many times. The rearrangement joins TRBV6-5 to TRBJ1-2; D gene uncertain. This CDR3 region has 13 residues. V gave up 6 bases and J gave up 6 bases, with 14 bases separating them. Germline V gene sequence: CDR1 MNHEY, CDR2 SVGAGI. The CDR3 is CASRTDWRNGYTF. In nucleotides, the CDR3 is TGTGCCAGCAGGACGGACTGGAGAAATGGCTACACCTTC.

The chain employs TRBV6-1 and TRBJ1-5; D unresolved. In germline, CDR1 is MNHNS, CDR2 SASEGT. The CDR3 totals 13 residues. V lost 0 bases to trimming and J lost 9 bases, with 9 bases between them. This chain's CDR3 is CASSEATGGPQHF. CDR3 sequence (DNA): TGTGCCAGCAGTGAAGCAACGGGTGGGCCCCAGCATTTT.

The V gene is TRBV13, the J gene TRBJ1-1, with unresolved D. This CDR3 comprises 12 residues. CDR1 is PRHDT, CDR2 FYEKMQ, per germline (reference sequence). Trimming left V 5 bases short and J 1 base short, with 5 bases between. Here the CDR3 reads CASSLWNTEAFF. CDR3 sequence (DNA): TGTGCCAGCAGCCTCTGGAACACTGAAGCTTTCTTT. Drawing the rest from reference TRBV13 and TRBJ1-1, the complete variable domain is AAGVIQSPRHLIKEKRETATLKCYPIPRHDTVYWYQQGPGQDPQFLISFYEKMQSDKGSIPDRFSAQQFSDYHSELNMSSLELGDSALYFCASSLWNTEAFFGQGTRLTVV.

The chain is built from TRBV10-2 and TRBJ1-1; 9 bases are shared with TRBD1. V gave up 6 bases and J gave up 5 bases; unmatched junction bases: 7. Per germline, CDR1 WSHSY and CDR2 SAAADI. This CDR3 is 14 amino acids long. Written as DNA, the CDR3 is TGCGCCAGCAGGGAACAGGGGGCCGGAACTGAAGCTTTCTTT. As protein: CASREQGAGTEAFF.

The genes are TRBV13 and TRBJ2-2; 7 positions match TRBD2. V lost 5 bases, J lost 0 bases, and 6 bases stayed unmatched. CDR1 is PRHDT, CDR2 FYEKMQ, per germline (reference sequence). This CDR3 has 16 amino acids. CDR3 sequence reads: CASSPAGTTNTGELFF. The CDR3 coding sequence is TGTGCCAGCAGCCCGGCCGGGACTACGAACACCGGGGAGCTGTTTTTT.

The chain couples TRBV7-9 to TRBJ2-1, with D possibly TRBD2 on 6 matching bases. Germline V gene sequence: CDR1 SEHNR, CDR2 FQNEAQ (reference sequence). V was clipped by 0 bases and J by 6 bases, with 6 bases between them. The CDR3 extends over 13 amino acids. The CDR3 reads CASSLAGGNEQFF. CDR3 sequence (DNA): TGTGCCAGCAGCTTAGCGGGAGGCAATGAGCAGTTCTTC.